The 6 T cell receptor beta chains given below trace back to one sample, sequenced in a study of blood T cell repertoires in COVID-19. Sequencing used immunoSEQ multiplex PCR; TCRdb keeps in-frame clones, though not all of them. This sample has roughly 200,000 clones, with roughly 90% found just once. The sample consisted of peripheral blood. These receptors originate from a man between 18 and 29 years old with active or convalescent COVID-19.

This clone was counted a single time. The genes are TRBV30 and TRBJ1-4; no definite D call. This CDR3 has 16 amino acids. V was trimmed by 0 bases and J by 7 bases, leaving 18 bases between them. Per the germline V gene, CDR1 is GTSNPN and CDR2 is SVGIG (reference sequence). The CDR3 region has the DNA TGTGCCTGGAGTGTACCAAAGGTTTTCGGAGGTGAAAAACTGTTTTTT. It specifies CAWSVPKVFGGEKLFF.

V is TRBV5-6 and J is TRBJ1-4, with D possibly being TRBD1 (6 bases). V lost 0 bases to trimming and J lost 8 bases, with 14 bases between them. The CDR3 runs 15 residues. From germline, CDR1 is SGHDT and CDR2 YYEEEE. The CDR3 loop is CASSLAGRTEEKLFF. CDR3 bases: TGTGCCAGCAGCTTGGCCGGCAGGACAGAGGAAAAACTGTTTTTT.

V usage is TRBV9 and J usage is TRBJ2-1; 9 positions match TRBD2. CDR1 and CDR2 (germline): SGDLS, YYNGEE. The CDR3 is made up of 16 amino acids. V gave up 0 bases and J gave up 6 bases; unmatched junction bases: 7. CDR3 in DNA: TGTGCCAGCAGCGTAGGGGTTCGCGGGGGGGCCAATGAGCAGTTCTTC. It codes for CASSVGVRGGANEQFF.

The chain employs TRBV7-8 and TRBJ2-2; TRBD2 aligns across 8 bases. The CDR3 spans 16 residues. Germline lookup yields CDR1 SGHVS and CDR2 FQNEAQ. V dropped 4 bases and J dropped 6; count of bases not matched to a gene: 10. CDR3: CASSSGSGSPAGELFF. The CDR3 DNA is TGTGCCAGCAGCTCAGGGAGCGGGAGTCCCGCCGGGGAGCTGTTTTTT.

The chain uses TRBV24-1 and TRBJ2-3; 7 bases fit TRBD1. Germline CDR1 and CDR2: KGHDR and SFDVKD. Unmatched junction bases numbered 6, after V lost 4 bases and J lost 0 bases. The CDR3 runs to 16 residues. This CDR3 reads CATSETGTASTDTQYF. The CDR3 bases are TGTGCCACCAGTGAAACCGGGACAGCTAGCACAGATACGCAGTATTTT.

CDR3 in amino acids: CASSLPSSGLGSPLHF. For the CDR3, the DNA is TGTGCCAGCAGCTTACCATCCTCAGGGCTCGGTTCACCCCTCCACTTT. This chain joins TRBV7-8 and TRBJ1-6; weak D call: TRBD1 (5 bases). V shed 2 bases and J shed 9 bases, with 17 bases lying between them. In germline, CDR1 is SGHVS, CDR2 FQNEAQ. The CDR3 totals 16 residues.